The sequence of this T cell receptor beta chain was determined in a study of graft-versus-host responses after intestinal transplantation. V was trimmed by 2 bases and J by 9 bases, leaving 20 bases between them. This CDR3 contains 17 residues. CDR1 is LGHNA and CDR2 is YNFKEQ in the germline V gene. Here immunoSEQ multiplex PCR was the method, and the copy in TCRdb shows in-frame clones only, minus some. The sample has 90,000 to 150,000 clones; around 96% are singletons. Points on this clone: The target antigen is unknown.

V is TRBV4-2 and J is TRBJ1-6; D remains ambiguous. The source was unstimulated CD8+ T cells sorted from spleen or lymph node cells, collected before intestinal transplant. This receptor was taken from a human donor who received an intestinal transplant. In DNA, the CDR3 is TGTGCCAGCAGCCAATACCTCGAGCCCGGACCAAGTTCACCCCTCCACTTT. This encodes CASSQYLEPGPSSPLHF.